The next 23 T cell receptor beta chains were all read from a single sample in a study of blood T cell repertoires in COVID-19. Here immunoSEQ multiplex PCR was the method, and the copy in TCRdb shows in-frame clones only, minus some. The sample has 200,000 to 250,000 clones, more than 75% seen once. Sequencing was performed on peripheral blood. The receptors here all came from a woman in her 70s with COVID-19, enrolled during active disease.

The CDR3 spells CASRVKYRTGAYEQYF. CDR3 nucleotide sequence: TGTGCCAGCAGGGTCAAGTACAGAACGGGGGCCTACGAGCAGTACTTC. The rearrangement links TRBV28 to TRBJ2-7; D perhaps matches TRBD2 (6 bases). CDR1 is MDHEN, CDR2 SYDVKM, per germline. The CDR3 is 16 residues long. Trimming pared 6 bases from V and 2 bases from J, leaving 20 bases between.

The chain is built from TRBV28 and TRBJ2-7; 8 bases are a match to TRBD2. The CDR3 has 16 amino acids. Germline V gene data show CDR1 as MDHEN and CDR2 as SYDVKM. The trim removed 3 bases at V and 4 bases at J, leaving 11 bases unmatched. In DNA, the CDR3 is TGTGCCAGCAGTTTCAACGGGAGGGCCAATCCTTACGAGCAGTACTTC. It yields the protein CASSFNGRANPYEQYF. Together with reference TRBV28 and TRBJ2-7, the CDR3 gives the full variable domain: DVKVTQSSRYLVKRTGEKVFLECVQDMDHENMFWYRQDPGLGLRLIYFSYDVKMKEKGDIPEGYSVSREKKERFSLILESASTNQTSMYLCASSFNGRANPYEQYFGPGTRLTVT.

This chain links TRBV7-9 with TRBJ1-4; 7 bases match TRBD1. CDR3 length equals 16 residues. The V gene's germline CDR1 is SEHNR and CDR2 FQNEAQ (reference sequence). V lost 5 bases, J lost 5 bases, and 11 bases stayed unmatched. CDR3 protein: CASSPREGQRNEKLFF. The CDR3, as DNA: TGTGCCAGCAGCCCCAGAGAGGGACAGAGGAATGAAAAACTGTTTTTT.

The V gene is TRBV5-4, the J gene TRBJ1-5; the D gene is possibly TRBD1 (5 bases). Trimming stripped 4 bases from V and 2 bases from J, with 13 bases between. Per germline, CDR1 SGHNT and CDR2 YYREEE (reference sequence). This CDR3 has 15 residues. The DNA of the CDR3 is TGTGCCAGCAGCCGGCAGGGTTGGGGCAATCAGCCCCAGCATTTT. Its protein product is CASSRQGWGNQPQHF.

V and J are TRBV28 and TRBJ2-3; 14 bases align to TRBD2. The CDR3 extends over 16 amino acids. Germline CDR1 reads MDHEN; CDR2 reads SYDVKM. V was pared by 6 bases and J by 6 bases, with 8 bases of the junction left unmatched. The CDR3 region has the DNA TGTGCCAGCAGCGGGGGACTAGCGGGAGTAGATGATACGCAGTATTTT. Translation: CASSGGLAGVDDTQYF.

The CDR3 DNA reads as TGTGCCAGCAGCTCAGGGGGTCCGAACACTGAAGCTTTCTTT. Protein: CASSSGGPNTEAFF. The chain has TRBV5-4 and TRBJ1-1; 7 bases align to TRBD1. Germline loops: CDR1 SGHNT, CDR2 YYREEE (reference sequence). This CDR3 is built from 14 residues. After removal of 3 bases from V and 1 base from J, the junction contained 3 bases not matched to a gene.

The chain combines TRBV5-8 with TRBJ2-7, with D hard to call. The CDR3 length is 12 residues. V shed 4 bases and J shed 2 bases, with 7 bases lying between them. Germline-derived CDR1 and CDR2 are SGHTS and YDEGEE. CDR3 residues: CASSDSTYEQYF. The CDR3, as DNA: TGTGCCAGCAGCGATTCTACCTACGAGCAGTACTTC. Together with reference TRBV5-8 and TRBJ2-7, the CDR3 gives the full variable domain: EAGVTQSPTHLIKTRGQQATLRCSPISGHTSVYWYQQALGLGLQFLLWYDEGEERNRGNFPPRFSGRQFPNYSSELNVNALELEDSALYLCASSDSTYEQYFGPGTRLTVT.

The chain links TRBV28 to TRBJ1-1; D gene unclear. The CDR3 sequence is 12 residues long. The germline V gene encodes CDR1 MDHEN and CDR2 SYDVKM. The V gene lost 6 bases and the J gene lost 5 bases, with 10 bases spanning the gap. The DNA of the CDR3 is TGTGCCAGCAGGTTCAGATGGACTGAAGCTTTCTTT. The encoded protein is CASRFRWTEAFF.

The chain links TRBV7-2 to TRBJ2-1, with 8 bases aligning to TRBD2. This CDR3 has 17 amino acids. Losses at the gene ends were 2 bases for V and 1 base for J; bases not matched to a gene: 7. The V gene's germline CDR1 is SGHTA and CDR2 FQGNSA. The CDR3 nucleotides read TGTGCCAGCAGCTTAAGTCTTGGGACTAGGTCCTACAATGAGCAGTTCTTC. As protein: CASSLSLGTRSYNEQFF.

The rearrangement uses TRBV7-2 and TRBJ1-5; no reliable D call. V was shortened by 1 base and J by 0 bases, with 10 bases between the two germline ends. CDR3 length: 16 amino acids. In germline, CDR1 is SGHTA, CDR2 FQGNSA. For the CDR3, the DNA is TGTGCCAGCAGCTTAGGAGGGTCCTATAGCAATCAGCCCCAGCATTTT. Translated, it gives CASSLGGSYSNQPQHF.

The CDR3 region has the DNA TGTGCCAGCAGCTTGGGGCAGGGTGGCGGCAATCAGCCCCAGCATTTT. Protein product: CASSLGQGGGNQPQHF. V is TRBV5-8 and J is TRBJ1-5, with a possible D match to TRBD1 (5 bases). Germline lookup yields CDR1 SGHTS and CDR2 YDEGEE. The CDR3 has 16 amino acids. V was pared by 0 bases and J by 2 bases, with 12 bases between. The full variable domain, completed using reference TRBV5-8 and TRBJ1-5, is EAGVTQSPTHLIKTRGQQATLRCSPISGHTSVYWYQQALGLGLQFLLWYDEGEERNRGNFPPRFSGRQFPNYSSELNVNALELEDSALYLCASSLGQGGGNQPQHFGDGTRLSIL.

This chain joins TRBV6-6 and TRBJ1-2, with a tentative D call TRBD1 (6 bases). The V end lost 4 bases, the J end lost 4 bases, and 10 bases lay between the germline ends. The germline CDR1 and CDR2 sequences are MNHNY and SVGAGI (reference sequence). CDR3 length: 13 amino acids. CDR3 protein: CASSSGTPYGYTF. DNA for the CDR3: TGTGCCAGCAGTTCGGGGACACCCTATGGCTACACCTTC.

The chain's CDR3 is CASSQIAQGASGNTIYF. The DNA of the CDR3 is TGCGCCAGCAGCCAGATCGCACAGGGGGCTTCTGGAAACACCATATATTTT. The chain links TRBV4-3 to TRBJ1-3; 9 nucleotides match TRBD1. V lost 3 bases, J lost 1 base, and 7 bases stayed unmatched. The V gene's germline CDR1 is LGHNA and CDR2 YSLEER. This CDR3 region has 17 residues.

The chain is built from TRBV24-1 and TRBJ1-2; D remains unclear. The length of the CDR3 is 12 residues. Trimming pared 11 bases from V and 5 bases from J, leaving 14 bases between. Germline values: CDR1 KGHDR, CDR2 SFDVKD. The CDR3 sequence: CARRETPYGYTF. The DNA for the CDR3 is TGTGCCAGGAGGGAAACACCGTATGGCTACACCTTC.

The chain joins TRBV5-6 to TRBJ1-2, with 8 bases aligning to TRBD1. Germline-derived CDR1 and CDR2 are SGHDT and YYEEEE. CDR3 length: 15 amino acids. V dropped 4 bases and J dropped 4; count of bases not matched to a gene: 9. In DNA, the CDR3 is TGTGCCAGCAGCCGAACCTTAGGGACAGGCTATGGCTACACCTTC. It codes for CASSRTLGTGYGYTF. Complete variable domain (other parts from reference TRBV5-6 and TRBJ1-2): DAGVTQSPTHLIKTRGQQVTLRCSPKSGHDTVSWYQQALGQGPQFIFQYYEEEERQRGNFPDRFSGHQFPNYSSELNVNALLLGDSALYLCASSRTLGTGYGYTFGSGTRLTVV.

This clone was detected only once. This chain joins TRBV27 and TRBJ1-2, with D possibly TRBD1 on 5 matching bases. The V gene's germline CDR1 is MNHEY and CDR2 SMNVEV (reference sequence). The CDR3 loop spans 16 amino acids. Between the trimmed V and J ends, which lost 4 bases and 0 bases, there was a span of 15 bases. The CDR3 DNA reads as TGTGCCAGCAGTTCTGTAGGGAGGGGAGCTAACTATGGCTACACCTTC. Protein sequence: CASSSVGRGANYGYTF.

The chain links TRBV24-1 to TRBJ2-1; 14 bases are a match to TRBD2. The CDR3 spans 16 residues. Unmatched junction bases numbered 7, after V lost 3 bases and J lost 10 bases. In germline, CDR1 is KGHDR, CDR2 SFDVKD. The CDR3 region is CATSDRTSGRLREQFF. DNA of the CDR3: TGTGCCACCAGTGATCGGACTAGCGGGAGGCTTAGGGAGCAGTTCTTC.

V is TRBV5-6 and J is TRBJ1-2, with 11 bases matching TRBD1. Per the germline V gene, CDR1 is SGHDT and CDR2 is YYEEEE. V shed 5 bases and J 5 bases; nucleotides not matched to a gene: 11. The CDR3 has 16 amino acids. The CDR3 protein is CASSPGTGGSLYGYTF. The CDR3 coding sequence is TGTGCCAGCAGTCCCGGGACAGGGGGATCACTGTATGGCTACACCTTC.

V is TRBV6-5 and J is TRBJ1-1; D perhaps matches TRBD1 (5 bases). V was pared by 7 bases and J by 5 bases, with 14 bases between. The V gene's germline CDR1 is MNHEY and CDR2 SVGAGI. CDR3 length equals 13 residues. This chain's CDR3 is CASNPRGSTEAFF. DNA for the CDR3: TGTGCCAGCAACCCCCGGGGGTCGACTGAAGCTTTCTTT.

The chain combines TRBV18 with TRBJ1-3; 8 bases match TRBD1. CDR3 length equals 16 residues. Germline trimming cut 3 bases from V and 4 bases from J; bases unmatched to any gene: 8. Germline values: CDR1 KGHSH, CDR2 LQKENI. In nucleotides, the CDR3 is TGTGCCAGCTCACCGTACGGACAGGGTTTGGGAAACACCATATATTTT. Translating gives CASSPYGQGLGNTIYF. Full variable domain (remainder filled in from reference TRBV18 and TRBJ1-3): NAGVMQNPRHLVRRRGQEARLRCSPMKGHSHVYWYRQLPEEGLKFMVYLQKENIIDESGMPKERFSAEFPKEGPSILRIQQVVRGDSAAYFCASSPYGQGLGNTIYFGEGSWLTVV.

V and J are TRBV28 and TRBJ2-2, with unresolved D. The CDR3 runs to 12 residues. Trimming took 11 bases from V and 2 from J, leaving 9 bases between them. From germline, CDR1 is MDHEN and CDR2 SYDVKM. CDR3 DNA: TGTGCCGTCAGATTCAACACCGGGGAGCTGTTTTTT. Translation gives CAVRFNTGELFF.

The chain is built from TRBV6-5 and TRBJ1-1; 11 bases are shared with TRBD1. Germline CDR1 MNHEY, CDR2 SVGAGI. The V gene end was trimmed by 6 bases and the J gene end by 8 bases; junction bases not matched to a gene: 5. The CDR3 spans 13 residues. Here the CDR3 DNA reads TGTGCCAGCAGAGGGACAGGGGGAAGGGAAGCTTTCTTT. This codes for CASRGTGGREAFF.

This chain uses TRBV18 with TRBJ2-7; the match to TRBD2 covers 7 bases. This CDR3 spans 13 amino acids. V was clipped by 6 bases and J by 7 bases; unmatched bases: 9. The germline V gene has CDR1 KGHSH and CDR2 LQKENI. The CDR3 spells CASSQGLEKEQYF. The CDR3 DNA reads TGTGCCAGCTCCCAAGGACTAGAAAAGGAGCAGTACTTC. Together with reference TRBV18 and TRBJ2-7, the CDR3 gives the full variable domain: NAGVMQNPRHLVRRRGQEARLRCSPMKGHSHVYWYRQLPEEGLKFMVYLQKENIIDESGMPKERFSAEFPKEGPSILRIQQVVRGDSAAYFCASSQGLEKEQYFGPGTRLTVT.